Sequencing of this T cell receptor beta chain was carried out in a study of naive and memory T cell subsets. Cells stained for CD3, CD4, CD8, CD45RA and CD27 were sorted into four subsets. The CDR3 contains 15 residues. Germline V gene data show CDR1 as SGHVS and CDR2 as FNYEAQ. The V segment lost 5 bases and the J segment 0 bases; nucleotides outside the gene matches: 3. This clonotype has more than one count but fewer than ten. As yet, its antigen is unknown. The beta constant-region primer was an equimolar mix of two oligonucleotides covering TRBC1 and TRBC2. The ligated cDNA underwent four PCR rounds using SP2 and nested alpha and beta constant-region primers. TCRdb analysed the UMI-ligation and nested PCR reads with MiXCR anew, one entry per CDR3 protein. This sample carries roughly 99,000 distinct CDR3 sequences, 11% of them seen once, and the ten largest clones take more than 0.11%. Whole-study results and caveats: Naive repertoires, especially CD8, held a few larger clonotypes, possibly memory cells re-expressing CD45RA. From naive to CM, EM and EMRA, diversity decreased and Gini increased.

This TCR was recovered from a human donor in good health. The chain employs TRBV7-6 and TRBJ2-7; 11 bases fit TRBD2. The material sequenced was naive CD4+ T cells from blood. The CDR3 region has the DNA TGTGCCAGCAGCAGACTAGCGGGGCCCTCCTACGAGCAGTACTTC. Translation gives CASSRLAGPSYEQYF. Full variable domain (missing parts from reference TRBV7-6 and TRBJ2-7): GAGVSQSPRYKVTKRGQDVALRCDPISGHVSLYWYRQALGQGPEFLTYFNYEAQQDKSGLPNDRFSAERPEGSISTLTIQRTEQRDSAMYRCASSRLAGPSYEQYFGPGTRLTVT.